The 7 T cell receptor beta chains given below trace back to one sample, sequenced in a study of neurological immune-mediated disorders. In TCRdb, the 5' RACE reads were re-called with MiXCR into one record per CDR3 protein. The sample yields approximately 84,000 distinct CDR3 sequences, 4.3% seen once. Time point indicated: longitudinal time-point 3. Sequencing was done on a sample of PBMCs. The receptors derive from a woman aged 60 to 75 with multiple sclerosis.

This clonotype was recorded many times. The chain recombines TRBV5-1 with TRBJ1-5; 7 positions agree with TRBD1. Germline lookup yields CDR1 SGHRS and CDR2 YFSETQ. The CDR3 consists of 15 residues. The V gene end was trimmed by 1 base and the J gene end by 6 bases; junction bases not matched to a gene: 7. The CDR3 sequence: CASSLQGGAGQPQHF. The CDR3 DNA is TGCGCCAGCAGCTTGCAAGGGGGCGCGGGTCAGCCCCAGCATTTT.

This clonotype was counted many times. The chain's CDR3 is CSARTADNQPQHF. As DNA, the CDR3 is TGCAGTGCTCGGACAGCCGACAATCAGCCCCAGCATTTT. V and J are TRBV20-1 and TRBJ1-5; D is perhaps TRBD1 (6 bases). Per the germline V gene, CDR1 is DFQATT and CDR2 is SNEGSKA (reference sequence). The CDR3 is 13 residues long. Trimming removed 5 bases from V and 3 bases from J, with 11 bases in between.

Ten or more counts support this clonotype. The CDR3 DNA reads TGTGCCTGGAGTCTCGGACAGCCCTACGAGCAGTACTTC. It yields the protein CAWSLGQPYEQYF. The chain links TRBV30 to TRBJ2-7; perhaps TRBD1 as D (6 bases). V shed 2 bases and J shed 2 bases, with 10 bases lying between them. The germline V gene encodes CDR1 GTSNPN and CDR2 SVGIG (reference sequence). CDR3 size: 13 residues.

This chain connects TRBV6-2 or TRBV6-3 to TRBJ2-6; TRBD1 is a possible D gene (5 bases). The germline CDR1 and CDR2 sequences are MNHEY and SVGEGT. This CDR3 contains 16 residues. Trimming took 4 bases from V and 1 from J, leaving 11 bases between them. CDR3: CASSSFTGSGANVLTF. In DNA form, the CDR3 reads TGTGCCAGCAGTTCATTTACAGGTTCTGGGGCCAACGTCCTGACTTTC.

This clonotype has at least ten counts. The J gene is TRBJ2-7, the V gene TRBV28; TRBD2 matches 8 bases. Germline-derived CDR1 and CDR2 are MDHEN and SYDVKM. The CDR3 length is 14 residues. The J segment lost 4 bases and the V segment lost 8 bases, leaving 10 bases of the junction unmatched. The chain's CDR3 is CASGSGGVPYEQYF. CDR3 nucleotide sequence: TGTGCCAGCGGGTCGGGGGGGGTCCCGTACGAGCAGTACTTC. Together with reference TRBV28 and TRBJ2-7, the CDR3 gives the full variable domain: DVKVTQSSRYLVKRTGEKVFLECVQDMDHENMFWYRQDPGLGLRLIYFSYDVKMKEKGDIPEGYSVSREKKERFSLILESASTNQTSMYLCASGSGGVPYEQYFGPGTRLTVT.

This clonotype was counted at least ten times. The CDR3 nucleotides are TGCGCCAGCAGTCCCCGAACAGGGGGATGGGGATATGAGCAGTACTTC. Translating gives CASSPRTGGWGYEQYF. The chain couples TRBV5-1 to TRBJ2-7; 8 nucleotides line up with TRBD1. Germline V gene data show CDR1 as SGHRS and CDR2 as YFSETQ. The ends lost 5 bases at V and 7 bases at J; junction bases unmatched: 17. This CDR3 comprises 16 residues.

The CDR3 sequence is CASSLRLRDMEAFF. The CDR3 DNA sequence: TGTGCCAGCAGCCTGAGGCTACGGGACATGGAAGCTTTCTTT. The genes are TRBV11-3 and TRBJ1-1; D is possibly TRBD1 (6 bases). This CDR3 contains 14 residues. Trimming pared 5 bases from V and 8 bases from J, leaving 18 bases between. Germline V CDR1 and CDR2: SGHNT, YENEEA.